The clone carrying this TCR beta chain was observed once. The antigen is undetermined. Sorted subsets were amplified in replicate PCRs using 200 to 250 ng DNA, roughly 30,000 T cell genomes. This table comes from immunoSEQ multiplex PCR, and its TCRdb copy is limited to in-frame clones, with some not included. The table records just over 2,000,000 clones, approximately 95% of them present only once. The data stem from a study of shared clonotypes between healthy human individuals. About the study: Three plates were used per donor for CD4 naive, three for CD4 memory, two for CD8 naive and one for CD8 memory. Notes on the study in general: The study generally estimated greater richness for naive than memory subsets.

Trimming shortened V by 3 bases and J by 4 bases, and 7 bases separated the two germline ends. Per the germline V gene, CDR1 is MDHEN and CDR2 is SYDVKM. CDR3 length: 13 residues. Only CD45RO-negative cells positively selected for CCR7 counted as naive CD8 cells, so terminally differentiated effector memory CD45RA+ cells were excluded. The TCR sequence derives from a man younger than 30 in good health. The rearrangement links TRBV28 to TRBJ2-1; D unclear. Sequencing used naive CD8+ T cells sorted from blood. CDR3 nucleotides: TGTGCCAGCAGTTTTGTTTCATACAATGAGCAGTTCTTC. This encodes CASSFVSYNEQFF.